This is a list of T cell receptor beta chains from one sample in a study of blood T cell repertoires in COVID-19. The repertoire was sequenced with immunoSEQ multiplex PCR; TCRdb's copy has only in-frame clones and lacks some. Of under 250,000 clones listed, roughly 80% are singletons. Sequences were obtained from PBMCs or T cells enriched from blood (not recorded which). The source of these receptors is a man in his sixties who had recovered from COVID-19. The CDR3 runs from the conserved cysteine through the conserved F or W. The D gene is left open where the match is weak. Size is stated for part of the rows, as once, few or many counts, or as a class when the clone is expanded.

d_call	v_call	j_call	clone_size	cdr3_length	cdr3_nt	cdr3_aa
-	TRBV5-6	TRBJ2-3	-	11	TGTGCCAGCAGCTCTAGGGATACGCAGTATTTT	CASSSRDTQYF
-	TRBV2	TRBJ2-1	-	13	TGTGCCAGCACTGCCGTACAGGTCAATGAGCAGTTCTTC	CASTAVQVNEQFF
-	TRBV7-2	TRBJ1-3	-	14	TGTGCCAGCAGCTTAGGAGCACGTCGAAACACCATATATTTT	CASSLGARRNTIYF
TRBD2	TRBV4-3	TRBJ2-2	-	17	TGCGCCAGCAGCCATGACCCAGCCGGGGGGTCAGCCAGGGAGCTGTTTTTT	CASSHDPAGGSARELFF
TRBD2	TRBV7-2	TRBJ2-3	-	14	TGTGCCAGCAGTCTGGCGGGGGGTAGCGATACGCAGTATTTT	CASSLAGGSDTQYF
-	TRBV7-2	TRBJ1-1	once	16	TGTGCCAGCAGCATAGCCGGGACATTTATGAACACTGAAGCTTTCTTT	CASSIAGTFMNTEAFF
-	TRBV4-2	TRBJ2-2	-	16	TGTGCCAGCAGCCAAGGGGCGGGGGCCTACACCGGGGAGCTGTTTTTT	CASSQGAGAYTGELFF
-	TRBV12-3/TRBV12-4	TRBJ2-4	once	12	TGTGCCAGCAGTTTTGACACCTTTATTCAGTACTTC	CASSFDTFIQYF
-	TRBV3-1/TRBV3-2	TRBJ2-2	few	16	TGTGCCAGCAGCCAACCTATATCCTCGGTAGCCGGGGAGCTGTTTTTT	CASSQPISSVAGELFF
-	TRBV6-1	TRBJ1-2	-	13	TGTGCCAGCAGTGAAAAGGGGTACTATGGCTACACCTTC	CASSEKGYYGYTF
-	TRBV20-1	TRBJ1-2	-	13	TGCAGTGCTAGTTTGCAGGGAGGATTTGGCTACACCTTC	CSASLQGGFGYTF
-	TRBV12-5	TRBJ1-5	-	20	TGTGCTAGTGGTTTGGTACCAATCCCAATCGCGGGTTACGACAATCAGCCCCAGCATTTT	CASGLVPIPIAGYDNQPQHF
-	TRBV6-5	TRBJ2-2	-	13	TGTGCCAGCATCAACCCGGGTACCGGGGAGCTGTTTTTT	CASINPGTGELFF
-	TRBV25-1	TRBJ2-1	-	15	TGTGCCAGCAGTGATACAGGGTTCGTATCAAATGAGCAGTTCTTC	CASSDTGFVSNEQFF
-	TRBV19	TRBJ1-4	once	17	TGTGCCAGTAGTAATCCAGGGGCATCTGCAACTAATGAAAAACTGTTTTTT	CASSNPGASATNEKLFF
TRBD2	TRBV7-9	TRBJ2-5	-	14	TGTGCCAGCAGCGGCGGGGGGATCCAAGAGACCCAGTACTTC	CASSGGGIQETQYF
TRBD2	TRBV5-1	TRBJ2-1	-	15	TGCGCCAGCAGCTTGACGGGGGGGCCCGCACATGAGCAGTTCTTC	CASSLTGGPAHEQFF
-	TRBV7-2	TRBJ1-5	-	12	TGTGCCAGCAGCTTAACAAATCAGCCCCAGCATTTT	CASSLTNQPQHF
-	TRBV7-2	TRBJ1-1	-	13	TGTGCCAGCAGCCGGAACAGGGATGCTGAAGCTTTCTTT	CASSRNRDAEAFF
-	TRBV7-2	TRBJ1-2	-	16	TGTGCCAGCAGCCACGATCCCCGTCAGGGTATCTATGGCTACACCTTC	CASSHDPRQGIYGYTF
TRBD1	TRBV7-8	TRBJ1-6	-	16	TGTGCCAGCAGAAATCCGGGACAGGGTTTGGCTTCACCCCTCCACTTT	CASRNPGQGLASPLHF
TRBD1	TRBV7-2	TRBJ1-2	-	12	TGTGCCAGCAGCTTTGACAGGGTCGGCTACACCTTC	CASSFDRVGYTF
TRBD1	TRBV24-1	TRBJ2-2	-	17	TGTGCCACCAGTGATTCCCGGGGACAGGGGGCAACCGGGGAGCTGTTTTTT	CATSDSRGQGATGELFF
TRBD1	TRBV19	TRBJ1-5	-	14	TGTGCCAGTAGTCAGACAGGGTTCAATCAGCCCCAGCATTTT	CASSQTGFNQPQHF
TRBD1	TRBV5-1	TRBJ2-7	few	16	TGCGCCAGCAGCTGGTCCGACAGGGAGCTCTCCTACGAGCAGTACTTC	CASSWSDRELSYEQYF
TRBD1	TRBV24-1	TRBJ2-7	-	15	TGTGCCACCAGTGATTTGAGAGGGGGCATCTACGAGCAGTACTTC	CATSDLRGGIYEQYF
-	TRBV6-5	TRBJ2-7	once	11	TGTGCCAGCCGTAGGGGCTACGAGCAGTACTTC	CASRRGYEQYF
TRBD1	TRBV7-3	TRBJ2-5	-	15	TGTGCCAGCAGCCGTGGACAGGGGACCGAAGAGACCCAGTACTTC	CASSRGQGTEETQYF
-	TRBV19	TRBJ1-5	-	12	TGTGCCAGTAGTATCTCTTATCAGCCCCAGCATTTT	CASSISYQPQHF
-	TRBV6-5	TRBJ1-1	-	15	TGTGCCAGCACCCAAGCTGCGGGGGCGGGCACTGAAGCTTTCTTT	CASTQAAGAGTEAFF
-	TRBV7-2	TRBJ1-1	-	17	TGTGCCAGCAGCTGGCCGGCCACACAGGGACTGAACACTGAAGCTTTCTTT	CASSWPATQGLNTEAFF
TRBD2	TRBV11-2	TRBJ2-5	-	18	TGTGCCAGCAGCTTGACCTGGACTAGCGGGGGGTACCAAGAGACCCAGTACTTC	CASSLTWTSGGYQETQYF
-	TRBV30	TRBJ2-2	once	14	TGTGCCTGGAGTAGGACATCGAACACCGGGGAGCTGTTTTTT	CAWSRTSNTGELFF
-	TRBV10-1	TRBJ2-2	once	16	TGCGCCAGCAGTGAGCGAGGCACTGCGAACACCGGGGAGCTGTTTTTT	CASSERGTANTGELFF
-	TRBV13	TRBJ2-4	-	13	TGTGCCAGCAGCTTAGGCCGAGGGTACATTCAGTACTTC	CASSLGRGYIQYF
-	TRBV7-2	TRBJ1-2	-	15	TGTGCCAGCAGCCCCGGGGGGGGCGCCAACTATGGCTACACCTTC	CASSPGGGANYGYTF
-	TRBV10-1	TRBJ2-2	-	15	TGCGCCAGCCGGAGAAATGAGGGTAACACCGGGGAGCTGTTTTTT	CASRRNEGNTGELFF
TRBD2	TRBV7-9	TRBJ2-1	-	17	TGTGCCAGCAGCTTCGGAGCGGGGGGGCCCTCCTACAATGAGCAGTTCTTC	CASSFGAGGPSYNEQFF
-	TRBV11-2	TRBJ1-1	once	13	TGTGCCAGCAGCTTAGAAGCGGGAACTGAAGCTTTCTTT	CASSLEAGTEAFF
-	TRBV5-1	TRBJ1-1	-	13	TGCGCCAGCAGCTCCCAGATGAACACTGAAGCTTTCTTT	CASSSQMNTEAFF
-	TRBV6-6	TRBJ1-1	few	13	TGTGCCAGCAGTTACAGACAGGATACTGAAGCTTTCTTT	CASSYRQDTEAFF
-	TRBV11-2	TRBJ2-1	-	15	TGTGCCAGCAGCTCTCTACAGGGTTCGGGCAATGAGCAGTTCTTC	CASSSLQGSGNEQFF
-	TRBV5-1	TRBJ2-3	-	15	TGCGCCAGCAGCTTGGTAGGGGAACTCACAGATACGCAGTATTTT	CASSLVGELTDTQYF
-	TRBV6-8	TRBJ1-4	-	20	TGTGCCAGCAGTTACTCCCCCCCCAGGGCCGTTGGGGCAACTAATGAAAAACTGTTTTTT	CASSYSPPRAVGATNEKLFF
TRBD1	TRBV2	TRBJ2-7	-	13	TGTGCCAGCAGGTTCGGGACAGGTGGGGAGCAGTACTTC	CASRFGTGGEQYF
TRBD2	TRBV13	TRBJ2-2	-	16	TGTGCCAGCAGCCCAAGAACTAGCGGGGGGACCGGGGAGCTGTTTTTT	CASSPRTSGGTGELFF
-	TRBV9	TRBJ1-4	-	15	TGTGCCAGCAGCGTAGTGGGGGACTCAACCGGAGAACTGTTTTTT	CASSVVGDSTGELFF
TRBD2	TRBV4-3	TRBJ2-1	-	17	TGCGCCAGCAGCCCAGATAGACTAGCGGGGGCATACAATGAGCAGTTCTTC	CASSPDRLAGAYNEQFF
-	TRBV7-9	TRBJ2-1	-	13	TGTGCCAGCAGCTTATTGTCGGGGAGTGAGCAGTTCTTC	CASSLLSGSEQFF
TRBD1	TRBV2	TRBJ1-4	-	15	TGTGCCAGCATTAGACAGGGCCAACCGAATGAAAAACTGTTTTTT	CASIRQGQPNEKLFF
TRBD1	TRBV19	TRBJ2-7	-	15	TGTGCCAGTAGTGTCTCCCGGGACAGGGGCTACGAGCAGTACTTC	CASSVSRDRGYEQYF